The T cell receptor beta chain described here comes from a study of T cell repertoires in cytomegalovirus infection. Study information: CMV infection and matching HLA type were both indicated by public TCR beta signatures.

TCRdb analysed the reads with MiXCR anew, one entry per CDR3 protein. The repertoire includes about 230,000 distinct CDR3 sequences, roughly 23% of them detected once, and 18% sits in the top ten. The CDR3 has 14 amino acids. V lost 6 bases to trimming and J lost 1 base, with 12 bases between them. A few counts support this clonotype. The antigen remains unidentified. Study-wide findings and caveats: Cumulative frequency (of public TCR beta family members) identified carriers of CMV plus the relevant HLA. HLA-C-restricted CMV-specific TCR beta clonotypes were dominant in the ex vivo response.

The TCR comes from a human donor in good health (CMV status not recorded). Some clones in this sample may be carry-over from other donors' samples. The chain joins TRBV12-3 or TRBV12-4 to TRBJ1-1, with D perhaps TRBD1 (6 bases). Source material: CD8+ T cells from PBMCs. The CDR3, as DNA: TGTGCCAGCAGCAGGGGTTCGGGGAACACTGAAGCTTTCTTT. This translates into CASSRGSGNTEAFF.